This T cell receptor beta chain was captured in a study of breast tumors, draining lymph nodes, adjacent tissues. Broader study findings: Luminal-like breast cancer showed significantly higher tumor–nontumor repertoire similarity than basal-like. Data only fit, rather than demonstrated, lymph node origin of most tumor T cells. The data were judged consistent with most tumor T cells coming from lymph node and expanding in tumor. Tumors had less TCR diversity than lymph nodes, more than nontumor tissue.

This clonotype showed up many times. Antigen: not known. Axillary draining lymph nodes of breast cancer patients supplied the node samples. One entry per CDR3 protein, called by TCRdb with MiXCR from the multiplex PCR reads. The sample includes about 230,000 distinct CDR3 sequences, roughly 32% seen only once; the top ten take around 1.5%. Trimming removed 5 bases at V and 7 bases at J, with 12 bases between. CDR3 length: 13 residues. Germline values: CDR1 LNHDA, CDR2 SQIVND (reference sequence). Sequencing used axillary lymph node tissue. The source of this sequence is a female donor with breast cancer. Some clones in this sample may be carry-over from other donors' samples. The chain couples TRBV19 to TRBJ2-1, with D possibly being TRBD2 (5 bases). The CDR3 nucleotides are TGTGCCAGTAGTGGGTTCGGGGTAAATGAGCAGTTCTTC. This sequence encodes CASSGFGVNEQFF.